A selection of T cell receptor beta chains follows, all from one sample in a study of shared clonotypes between healthy human individuals. TCRdb keeps only in-frame clones here, not all; method: immunoSEQ multiplex PCR. The repertoire holds roughly 2.6 million clones, with approximately 92% as singletons. The sequenced sample consisted of naive CD4+ T cells sorted from blood. Source of these receptors: a man aged 18-30 years in good health. Both conserved end residues are part of each CDR3. D genes are given only for firm matches. Where a row states a size, it is once, few, many or the class of an expanded clone; other rows omit it.

CASSLLRGGKAEAFF | TGTGCCAGCAGCTTGTTGAGGGGTGGGAAGGCTGAAGCTTTCTTT | once | TRBJ1-1 | TRBV5-6 | .
CAWREGQSPSGNTIYF | TGTGCCTGGAGGGAGGGACAGTCCCCCTCTGGAAACACCATATATTTT | . | TRBJ1-3 | TRBV30 | TRBD1
CASSLFNSGWRTYEQYF | TGTGCCAGCAGTTTATTTAATTCAGGGTGGAGAACCTACGAGCAGTACTTC | . | TRBJ2-7 | TRBV28 | .
CASSQGHPGDEQFF | TGCGCCAGCAGCCAGGGCCATCCGGGTGATGAGCAGTTCTTC | . | TRBJ2-1 | TRBV5-1 | .
CASSWGQGGYEQYF | TGTGCCAGCAGTTGGGGACAGGGAGGGTACGAGCAGTACTTC | . | TRBJ2-7 | TRBV27 | TRBD1
CASSPGAGVNTEAFF | TGCGCCAGCAGCCCGGGGGCGGGGGTGAACACTGAAGCTTTCTTT | . | TRBJ1-1 | TRBV5-1 | .
CASSEGAAYGYTF | TGTGCCAGCAGTGAAGGGGCGGCATATGGCTACACCTTC | . | TRBJ1-2 | TRBV2 | .
CASSLEGGRVNEQFF | TGTGCCAGCAGCTTAGAGGGCGGGAGGGTCAATGAGCAGTTCTTC | . | TRBJ2-1 | TRBV7-2 | TRBD2
CASSFPGTAAAYEQYF | TGTGCCAGCAGTTTTCCGGGGACAGCAGCAGCCTACGAGCAGTACTTC | . | TRBJ2-7 | TRBV28 | TRBD1
CASSPRGLATDTQYF | TGTGCCAGCTCTCCTAGGGGACTAGCAACAGATACGCAGTATTTT | . | TRBJ2-3 | TRBV9 | TRBD2
CASSLTSISYNEQFF | TGCGCCAGCAGCTTGACGTCTATTTCCTACAATGAGCAGTTCTTC | . | TRBJ2-1 | TRBV5-1 | .
CASSLEGTGGQETQYF | TGCGCCAGCAGCTTGGAAGGGACCGGTGGACAAGAGACCCAGTACTTC | . | TRBJ2-5 | TRBV5-1 | .
CASTQAGGPDEQFF | TGTGCCAGCACTCAGGCGGGAGGGCCGGACGAGCAGTTCTTC | . | TRBJ2-1 | TRBV2 | TRBD2
CASFGGGVAEQYF | TGTGCCAGTTTTGGCGGGGGGGTTGCCGAGCAGTACTTC | . | TRBJ2-7 | TRBV28 | TRBD2
CASSQALGRGNSPLHF | TGTGCCAGCAGCCAAGCCTTAGGACGGGGGAATTCACCCCTCCACTTT | . | TRBJ1-6 | TRBV14 | .
CASSRYDRVSSNQPQHF | TGTGCCAGCAGTCGATATGACAGGGTATCAAGCAATCAGCCCCAGCATTTT | . | TRBJ1-5 | TRBV7-9 | TRBD1
CASSDGLGSYGYTF | TGTGCCAGCAGCGACGGACTCGGCTCGTATGGCTACACCTTC | . | TRBJ1-2 | TRBV6-1 | .
CASSQPGLADEQYF | TGTGCCAGCAGCCAACCCGGACTAGCTGACGAGCAGTACTTC | . | TRBJ2-7 | TRBV4-2 | TRBD2
CASSDSSGGANEQFF | TGTGCCAGCAGTGACTCAAGCGGGGGGGCCAATGAGCAGTTCTTC | few | TRBJ2-1 | TRBV6-4 | TRBD2
CASSSGTDNSPLHF | TGTGCCAGCAGTTCCGGGACGGATAATTCACCCCTCCACTTT | . | TRBJ1-6 | TRBV6-6 | .
CASSFTQLAGLAGYEQYF | TGTGCCAGCAGTTTTACACAACTAGCCGGTTTGGCAGGATACGAGCAGTACTTC | . | TRBJ2-7 | TRBV27 | .
CASSRNLYTGELFF | TGCGCCAGCAGCCGCAACCTCTACACCGGGGAGCTGTTTTTT | . | TRBJ2-2 | TRBV5-1 | .